Below, 26 T cell receptor beta chains from the same sample are listed, as sequenced in a study of blood T cell repertoires in COVID-19. Libraries were prepared by immunoSEQ multiplex PCR; TCRdb keeps only in-frame clonotypes and omits some of them. The sample consists of approximately 430,000 clones, 86% of them appearing once. The source material was peripheral blood. The receptors here all came from a woman in her 30s with active or convalescent COVID-19.

The V and J genes are TRBV19 and TRBJ1-1; D gene uncertain. CDR1 and CDR2 (germline): LNHDA, SQIVND (reference sequence). This CDR3 has 14 amino acids. Trimming shortened V by 7 bases and J by 0 bases, and 12 bases separated the two germline ends. CDR3 nucleotide sequence: TGTGCCAGTAAGGGTCGGGGTTTGAACACTGAAGCTTTCTTT. It yields the protein CASKGRGLNTEAFF.

This rearrangement joins TRBV5-1 to TRBJ2-3; a possible D gene is TRBD2 (5 bases). This CDR3 is built from 15 residues. Trimming stripped 3 bases from V and 2 bases from J, with 13 bases between. Germline CDR1 reads SGHRS; CDR2 reads YFSETQ. CDR3 bases: TGCGCCAGCAGCTCTACTAGTCTTAACACAGATACGCAGTATTTT. It yields the protein CASSSTSLNTDTQYF.

V gene TRBV5-6 combines with J gene TRBJ2-7; 9 nucleotides align to TRBD1. V trimming: 1 base; J trimming: 6 bases; junction bases outside the gene matches: 8. The CDR3 sequence is 15 residues long. CDR1 is SGHDT and CDR2 is YYEEEE in the germline V gene. For the CDR3, the DNA is TGTGCCAGCAGCTTGCTGGGACAGGGACCGAGCGAGCAGTACTTC. Protein: CASSLLGQGPSEQYF.

The V call is TRBV29-1, the J call TRBJ1-1; D perhaps matches TRBD1 (5 bases). V lost 3 bases, J lost 2 bases, and 10 bases lay in between. Germline lookup yields CDR1 SQVTM and CDR2 ANQGSEA. CDR3 length: 13 amino acids. The CDR3 DNA reads as TGCAGCGTTGACGGGGGGAGCAACACTGAAGCTTTCTTT. Protein sequence: CSVDGGSNTEAFF.

The V gene is TRBV14, the J gene TRBJ2-7; possible D gene TRBD1, 5 bases. Germline CDR1 is SGHDN and CDR2 is FVKESK. V was cut by 1 base and J by 2 bases, with 12 bases left in between. The CDR3 loop spans 15 amino acids. The CDR3 region is CASSQGRGYAYEQYF. CDR3 bases: TGTGCCAGCAGCCAAGGTAGGGGTTATGCCTACGAGCAGTACTTC. Full variable domain (outside the CDR3, taken from reference TRBV14 and TRBJ2-7): EAGVTQFPSHSVIEKGQTVTLRCDPISGHDNLYWYRRVMGKEIKFLLHFVKESKQDESGMPNNRFLAERTGGTYSTLKVQPAELEDSGVYFCASSQGRGYAYEQYFGPGTRLTVT.

This clone was recorded a few times. This rearrangement joins TRBV10-3 to TRBJ2-7; D uncertain. Germline CDR1 ENHRY, CDR2 SYGVKD. This CDR3 spans 13 amino acids. V was pared by 4 bases and J by 3 bases, with 10 bases between. The CDR3 protein is CAISATPGYEQYF. In DNA form, the CDR3 reads TGTGCCATCAGTGCCACCCCGGGCTACGAGCAGTACTTC.

This chain uses TRBV27 with TRBJ2-3, with a possible D match to TRBD2 (5 bases). The CDR3 has 14 residues. Trimming removed 7 bases from V and 0 bases from J, with 11 bases in between. In germline, CDR1 is MNHEY, CDR2 SMNVEV (reference sequence). This CDR3 is CASNDYDSTDTQYF. The CDR3 nucleotides read TGTGCCAGCAACGACTACGATAGCACAGATACGCAGTATTTT.

V gene TRBV6-5 combines with J gene TRBJ2-7, with a weak D call TRBD2 (6 bases). CDR1 and CDR2 (germline): MNHEY, SVGAGI. The length of the CDR3 is 11 residues. V lost 7 bases and J lost 6, with 10 bases in between. CDR3 sequence (DNA): TGTGCCAGCATCGCCGGGGGCGAGCAGTACTTC. Translating it yields CASIAGGEQYF.

The chain uses TRBV19 and TRBJ2-7; 7 bases map to TRBD2. With V trimmed by 1 base and J by 2 bases, 8 bases remained unmatched. The CDR3 consists of 16 residues. CDR1 is LNHDA and CDR2 is SQIVND in the germline V gene (reference sequence). The CDR3 DNA is TGTGCCAGTAGTATAGTACCGGCGGGGGAAACCTACGAGCAGTACTTC. As protein: CASSIVPAGETYEQYF.

V usage is TRBV6-5 and J usage is TRBJ2-7; D gene uncertain. Looked up from germline, CDR1 is MNHEY and CDR2 is SVGAGI. CDR3 length: 14 amino acids. The V gene lost 5 bases and the J gene lost 6 bases, with 17 bases spanning the gap. This chain's CDR3 is CASSRAPTGSEQYF. The CDR3 DNA follows: TGTGCCAGCAGTCGCGCCCCGACGGGTAGCGAGCAGTACTTC.

V and J are TRBV6-5 and TRBJ1-6; 7 positions match TRBD1. Germline assignment: CDR1 MNHEY and CDR2 SVGAGI. The length of the CDR3 is 15 residues. With 6 bases clipped from V and 9 bases from J, the junction kept 11 bases outside the gene matches. CDR3 loop: CASRTGTEGGSPLHF. The CDR3 DNA reads as TGTGCCAGCAGAACCGGGACAGAGGGCGGTTCACCCCTCCACTTT.

This clone was recorded a few times. The V gene is TRBV6-5, the J gene TRBJ2-3; 8 bases are a match to TRBD2. CDR1 MNHEY and CDR2 SVGAGI come from the germline V gene. Germline trimming cut 6 bases from V and 6 bases from J; bases unmatched to any gene: 11. The length of the CDR3 is 15 residues. In DNA, the CDR3 is TGTGCCAGCAGCGTCCTAGCGGGTGCGGGGGATACGCAGTATTTT. It specifies CASSVLAGAGDTQYF.

CDR3 sequence (DNA): TGTGCCAGCAGGGGTACCTCAGGGGGCTCCTACGAGCAGTACTTC. Protein product: CASRGTSGGSYEQYF. The gene calls are TRBV3-1 (or the pseudogene TRBV3-2) and TRBJ2-7; TRBD1 agrees at 7 bases. Germline V CDR1 and CDR2: LGHDT, YNNKEL (reference sequence). V shed 6 bases and J 0 bases; nucleotides not matched to a gene: 8. There are 15 residues in the CDR3.

Regarding this clone: The sample contains more than one DNA sequence encoding this CDR3. The CDR3 region has the DNA TGTGCCAGCTCACCACAGCTAAACACTGAAGCTTTCTTT. Amino acids: CASSPQLNTEAFF. This chain connects TRBV18 to TRBJ1-1; D is unresolved. V was shortened by 1 base and J by 2 bases, with 5 bases between the two germline ends. CDR1 KGHSH and CDR2 LQKENI come from the germline V gene. This CDR3 is built from 13 residues. Full variable domain (remainder filled in from reference TRBV18 and TRBJ1-1): NAGVMQNPRHLVRRRGQEARLRCSPMKGHSHVYWYRQLPEEGLKFMVYLQKENIIDESGMPKERFSAEFPKEGPSILRIQQVVRGDSAAYFCASSPQLNTEAFFGQGTRLTVV.

The genes are TRBV6-4 and TRBJ2-4; TRBD2 matches at 8 bases. The ends lost 3 bases at V and 5 bases at J; junction bases unmatched: 3. Germline lookup yields CDR1 MRHNA and CDR2 SNTAGT. The CDR3 contains 14 residues. CDR3 protein: CASSEGLEQNIQYF. Written as DNA, the CDR3 is TGTGCCAGCAGTGAGGGACTAGAACAAAACATTCAGTACTTC.

The CDR3 region has the DNA TGTGCCAGGGGGGGGTGGAACACTGAAGCTTTCTTT. Translated: CARGGWNTEAFF. The V gene is TRBV19, the J gene TRBJ1-1, with D tentatively TRBD1 (5 bases). There are 12 residues in the CDR3. The V end lost 9 bases, the J end lost 1 base, and 9 bases lay between the germline ends. Germline loops: CDR1 LNHDA, CDR2 SQIVND (reference sequence).

The V call is TRBV5-5, the J call TRBJ1-4; D is possibly TRBD1 (5 bases). The CDR3 consists of 16 residues. Per germline, CDR1 SGHKS and CDR2 YYEKEE (reference sequence). With 0 bases removed from V and 5 bases from J, the gap between germline ends came to 14 bases. The CDR3 region has the DNA TGTGCCAGCAGCTTGGAGGGGACGGGAGGGAATGAAAAACTGTTTTTT. Its protein is CASSLEGTGGNEKLFF.

This chain links TRBV18 with TRBJ1-1; D is unclear. Germline CDR1 is KGHSH and CDR2 is LQKENI. There are 14 residues in the CDR3. V dropped 2 bases and J dropped 0 bases, with 7 bases sitting between them. CDR3 loop: CASSPFLVNTEAFF. The CDR3 coding sequence is TGTGCCAGCTCACCATTTTTAGTGAACACTGAAGCTTTCTTT. The whole variable domain, filled in from reference TRBV18 and TRBJ1-1, reads NAGVMQNPRHLVRRRGQEARLRCSPMKGHSHVYWYRQLPEEGLKFMVYLQKENIIDESGMPKERFSAEFPKEGPSILRIQQVVRGDSAAYFCASSPFLVNTEAFFGQGTRLTVV.

The chain joins TRBV5-5 to TRBJ1-4; TRBD1 aligns across 7 bases. V lost 4 bases and J lost 6; bases outside the gene matches: 6. This CDR3 is built from 14 residues. CDR1 and CDR2 (germline): SGHKS, YYEKEE (reference sequence). CDR3 protein: CASSPQGGDEKLFF. Here the CDR3 DNA reads TGTGCCAGCAGCCCTCAGGGGGGAGATGAAAAACTGTTTTTT.

The CDR3 DNA follows: TGTGCCAGCAGTGAACGAGCGGGAGTCACAGATACGCAGTATTTT. Translated, it gives CASSERAGVTDTQYF. V and J are TRBV2 and TRBJ2-3; 8 bases map to TRBD2. The CDR3 has 15 amino acids. V was clipped by 2 bases and J by 2 bases; unmatched bases: 3. Looked up from germline, CDR1 is SNHLY and CDR2 is FYNNEI.

The J gene is TRBJ1-5, the V gene TRBV6-5; no clear D gene. The V end lost 7 bases, the J end lost 4 bases, and 11 bases lay between the germline ends. Germline values: CDR1 MNHEY, CDR2 SVGAGI. The CDR3 sequence is 13 residues long. CDR3 protein: CASIERGNQPQHF. Written as DNA, the CDR3 is TGTGCCAGCATAGAGCGGGGAAATCAGCCCCAGCATTTT.

The chain has TRBV6-1 and TRBJ1-5; D is uncertain. Germline V gene lookup returns CDR1 MNHNS and CDR2 SASEGT. This CDR3 is built from 14 residues. Trimming took off 0 bases at V and 6 bases at J, with 9 bases between the two ends. The CDR3 DNA follows: TGTGCCAGCAGTGAAGCAGGGAGGGTTCAGCCCCAGCATTTT. Translating gives CASSEAGRVQPQHF.

This sequence joins TRBV5-1 and TRBJ2-1; a weak D match, TRBD2 (6 bases). CDR1 and CDR2 (germline): SGHRS, YFSETQ. The CDR3 contains 15 residues. V lost 4 bases, J lost 3 bases, and 14 bases lay in between. The CDR3 DNA follows: TGCGCCAGCAGCCGCGGCGGAGGGGACTACAATGAGCAGTTCTTC. Translating it yields CASSRGGGDYNEQFF.

The chain joins TRBV15 to TRBJ2-1; TRBD2 might be the D (6 bases). CDR3 size: 20 residues. V lost 0 bases and J 0 bases, leaving 21 bases between the germline ends. Germline-derived CDR1 and CDR2 are LNHNV and YYDKDF (reference sequence). CDR3 DNA sequence: TGTGCCACCAGCAGAGATATACTTGAGGAGCGGGCGAGCTCCTACAATGAGCAGTTCTTC. Its translation is CATSRDILEERASSYNEQFF.

This clone was counted a few times. Likely a read error: the CDR3 ends without its conserved phenylalanine or tryptophan. The DNA is left out, because the CDR3 cannot be placed on it with certainty; the CDR3 is given as TCRdb lists it. The chain joins TRBV3-1 (or the pseudogene TRBV3-2) to TRBJ1-1; TRBD1, the table's D call, was not compared with the DNA. The CDR3 is 14 amino acids long, termini counted. From germline, CDR1 is LGHDT and CDR2 YNNKEL (reference sequence). The CDR3 region is CASRASGGPNDLRI.

The V gene is TRBV7-9, the J gene TRBJ1-2, with TRBD1 as a possible D gene (5 bases). V lost 5 bases, J lost 0 bases, and 16 bases lay in between. The V gene's germline CDR1 is SEHNR and CDR2 FQNEAQ (reference sequence). This CDR3 comprises 16 residues. CDR3 residues: CASSRLLEGSNYGYTF. The CDR3 nucleotides read TGTGCCAGCAGCCGCCTGTTGGAGGGGTCTAACTATGGCTACACCTTC.